The rows below give T cell receptor beta chains drawn from one sample of a study of blood T cells in healthy people across ages. In TCRdb, the 5' RACE reads were re-called with MiXCR into one record per CDR3 protein. The sample carries some 640,000 distinct CDR3 sequences, about 28% recorded once. Sequencing was done on a sample of blood. These receptors were taken from a woman aged 80 or over in good health. The CDR3 runs from the conserved cysteine through the conserved F or W. D genes are given only for firm matches. The size of a clone is reported for some rows only, either as once, few or many, or as a class for expanded clones.

>TRBV9|many|NA|TRBJ2-1
TGTGCCAGCAGCGTAGCGCCCATCAATGAGCAGTTCTTC
CASSVAPINEQFF
>TRBV4-1|NA|NA|TRBJ2-1
TGCGCCAGCAGCCAAGATTTGAAACTTTACAATGAGCAGTTCTTC
CASSQDLKLYNEQFF
>TRBV28|many|NA|TRBJ2-3
TGTGCCAGTATGGGCCCGGTGCTGGGCTCTAGCACAGATACGCAGTATTTT
CASMGPVLGSSTDTQYF
>TRBV12-3/TRBV12-4|NA|TRBD1|TRBJ1-1
TGTGCCAGCAGTCCTAAAAGGACAGGGTATAAAGCTTTCTTT
CASSPKRTGYKAFF
>TRBV6-2/TRBV6-3|many|TRBD1|TRBJ2-7
TGTGCCAGCAGTTACTCGAAACAGGGGCGCTGGTACGAGCAGTACTTC
CASSYSKQGRWYEQYF
>TRBV5-1|NA|TRBD2|TRBJ2-2
TGCGCCAGCAGCGCAGAGGGGAGCGGGGGAGCCGGGGAGCTGTTTTTT
CASSAEGSGGAGELFF
>TRBV30|NA|NA|TRBJ1-1
TGTGCCTGGATGGGGGGATGGACGCTGAACACTGAAGCTTTCTTT
CAWMGGWTLNTEAFF
>TRBV6-2/TRBV6-3|NA|NA|TRBJ1-1
TGTGCCGGCAGACCCCAGTGGGTAGAGAACACTGAAGCTTTCTTT
CAGRPQWVENTEAFF
>TRBV7-3|many|TRBD2|TRBJ2-3
TGTGCCAGCAGGGCCGGGACTACGGCAGATACGCAGTATTTT
CASRAGTTADTQYF
>TRBV4-2|many|TRBD1|TRBJ2-6
TGTGCCAGCAGCCAAGATCAGGGGGCTGGGGCCAACGTCCTGACTTTC
CASSQDQGAGANVLTF
>TRBV5-1|NA|TRBD1|TRBJ2-4
TGCGCCAGCAGCTTGAATGGACAGGACTCAAACATTCAGTACTTC
CASSLNGQDSNIQYF
>TRBV27|NA|NA|TRBJ1-6
TGTGCCAGCAGTTTAGGGGGAGTTAATTCACCCCTCCACTTT
CASSLGGVNSPLHF
>TRBV20-1|NA|NA|TRBJ2-5
TGCAGTGCTAGAGATGCCCGGAACTGGGAAGAGACCCAGTACTTC
CSARDARNWEETQYF
>TRBV6-1|many|NA|TRBJ2-3
TGTGCCAGCAGTGAAGTCTATACGCAGTATTTT
CASSEVYTQYF
>TRBV30|NA|TRBD2|TRBJ2-3
TGTGTCTGGAGTGTACTAGCGGGGAGCACAGATACGCAGTATTTT
CVWSVLAGSTDTQYF
>TRBV29-1|NA|NA|TRBJ2-7
TGCAGCGTTGGAACGACAGGAGTTTGGGAGCAGTACTTC
CSVGTTGVWEQYF
>TRBV28|few|TRBD1|TRBJ2-2
TGTGCCAGCAGTCCTACCGACAGGGGGCTAACCGGGGAGCTGTTTTTT
CASSPTDRGLTGELFF
>TRBV20-1|NA|TRBD2|TRBJ2-1
TGCAGTGCCATACGGAGCGGGGGGGCGGGTGAGCGGTTCTTC
CSAIRSGGAGERFF
>TRBV20-1|many|NA|TRBJ2-5
TGCAGTGCGATGACAGGGAGGGAGACCCAGTACTTC
CSAMTGRETQYF
>TRBV7-2|NA|TRBD1|TRBJ2-7
TGTGCCAGCAGCGCACGACAGGGTACGGGGTACGAGCAGTACTTC
CASSARQGTGYEQYF
>TRBV20-1|few|TRBD2|TRBJ2-7
TGCAGTGCTAGAGGGACGATGACTAGCGGGGGGGCCTACGAGCAGTACTTC
CSARGTMTSGGAYEQYF
>TRBV7-8|NA|NA|TRBJ2-3
TGTGCCAGCAGATTAGAGGCGGGACTCGGCACAGATACGCAGTATTTT
CASRLEAGLGTDTQYF
>TRBV27|NA|TRBD1|TRBJ1-1
TGTGCCAGCGGTTTATTCCCTGGGCGGCAGGGGGACACTGAAGCTTTCTTT
CASGLFPGRQGDTEAFF
>TRBV7-7|NA|TRBD2|TRBJ2-7
TGTGCTAGCAGCTTAGTGGGGCTAGCGGGAGTCGAAGAGATCCAGTACTTC
CASSLVGLAGVEEIQYF
>TRBV6-1|few|NA|TRBJ1-1
TGTGCCAGCAGTGACCCACCCGGGACAATGAACACTGAAGCTTTCTTT
CASSDPPGTMNTEAFF
>TRBV7-2|many|TRBD2|TRBJ2-1
TGTGCCAGCAGCTTCCGACTAGCGGGGAGTGAGCAGTTCTTC
CASSFRLAGSEQFF
>TRBV7-9|many|TRBD2|TRBJ2-3
TGTGCCAGCGATCGACTAGCGGGGGCCCAACTACTCACAGATACGCAGTATTTT
CASDRLAGAQLLTDTQYF
>TRBV6-5|many|NA|TRBJ2-1
TGTGCCAGCAGTCCGCTAGGGGGAACTTACAATGAGCAGTTCTTC
CASSPLGGTYNEQFF
>TRBV4-3|few|NA|TRBJ2-2
TGCGCCAGCAGCCAAGAGGCTATCAGGGGGGTCGGGGAGCTGTTTTTT
CASSQEAIRGVGELFF
>TRBV10-3|few|TRBD2|TRBJ2-2
TGTGCCATCAGTGAGCTTGGTCCGGGGGGCACCGGGGAGCTGTTTTTT
CAISELGPGGTGELFF
>TRBV25-1|many|NA|TRBJ1-1
TGTGCCAGCAGTGAATATGAGGGCACTGAAGCTTTCTTT
CASSEYEGTEAFF
>TRBV7-2|few|NA|TRBJ1-3
TGTGCCAGCAGCTTAGCCCGGGCCGTAGGTGGAAACACCATATATTTT
CASSLARAVGGNTIYF
>TRBV20-1|many|TRBD1|TRBJ2-1
TGCAGTGCTCCGCGACAGGGCCATGAGCAGTTCTTC
CSAPRQGHEQFF
>TRBV20-1|many|TRBD1|TRBJ2-5
TGCAGTGCCACGGACAGGGCAGAGACCCAGTACTTC
CSATDRAETQYF
>TRBV5-4|many|NA|TRBJ2-7
TGTGCCAGCAGCGGAGCCGGGACACCTGACTACGAGCAGTACTTC
CASSGAGTPDYEQYF